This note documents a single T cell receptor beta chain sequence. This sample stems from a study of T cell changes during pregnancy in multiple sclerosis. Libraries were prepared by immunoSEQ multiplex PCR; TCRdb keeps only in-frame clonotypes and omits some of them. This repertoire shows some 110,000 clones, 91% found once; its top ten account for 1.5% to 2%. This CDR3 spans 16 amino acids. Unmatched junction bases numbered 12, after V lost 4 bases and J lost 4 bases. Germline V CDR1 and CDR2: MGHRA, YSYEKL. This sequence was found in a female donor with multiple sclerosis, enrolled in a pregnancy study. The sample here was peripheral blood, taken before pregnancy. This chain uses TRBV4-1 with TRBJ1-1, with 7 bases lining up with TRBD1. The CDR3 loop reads CASSPVSPTGRTEAFF. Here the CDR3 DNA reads TGCGCCAGCAGCCCCGTTTCCCCGACAGGGCGCACTGAAGCTTTCTTT.